These T cell receptor beta chains were read from a single sample in a study of T cells after yellow fever vaccination. TCRdb re-called the 5' RACE reads with MiXCR, one entry per CDR3 protein. This sample has approximately 250,000 distinct CDR3 sequences; roughly 6.3% occur once, and the top ten carry approximately 0.99%. The sequences come from CD4+ T cells sorted from PBMCs, collected on the day of the yellow fever booster vaccination. These receptors originate from a man aged 30 to 45 who received the YFV17D yellow fever vaccine. Both conserved end residues are part of each CDR3. A D gene is named only where the DNA matches it firmly. Not all rows give a size; the values are once, few, many and, for expanded clones, a class.

CDR3aa: CASSLEQGFQETQYF
CDR3nt: TGCGCCAGCAGCTTGGAACAGGGGTTCCAAGAGACCCAGTACTTC
abundance: many
d_gene: TRBD1
v_gene: TRBV5-1
j_gene: TRBJ2-5

CDR3aa: CASETGGGNSPLHF
CDR3nt: TGCGCCAGTGAAACAGGTGGCGGTAATTCACCCCTCCACTTT
abundance: .
d_gene: .
v_gene: TRBV5-1
j_gene: TRBJ1-6

CDR3aa: CAISESWDRAENEQFF
CDR3nt: TGTGCCATCAGTGAGTCTTGGGACAGGGCCGAAAATGAGCAGTTCTTC
abundance: few
d_gene: TRBD1
v_gene: TRBV10-3
j_gene: TRBJ2-1

CDR3aa: CAWSHGSNTEAFF
CDR3nt: TGTGCCTGGAGTCACGGGTCTAACACTGAAGCTTTCTTT
abundance: few
d_gene: .
v_gene: TRBV30
j_gene: TRBJ1-1

CDR3aa: CASTPGGTDGAGYTF
CDR3nt: TGTGCCAGCACCCCAGGGGGGACAGATGGTGCTGGCTACACCTTC
abundance: many
d_gene: TRBD1
v_gene: TRBV7-9
j_gene: TRBJ1-2

CDR3aa: CSATGQRNVLAGGEQFF
CDR3nt: TGCAGTGCTACGGGACAGCGGAACGTTCTAGCGGGGGGTGAGCAGTTCTTC
abundance: many
d_gene: TRBD2
v_gene: TRBV20-1
j_gene: TRBJ2-1

CDR3aa: CASSLGGKFTEAFF
CDR3nt: TGTGCCAGCAGTTTGGGGGGCAAGTTCACTGAAGCTTTCTTT
abundance: .
d_gene: .
v_gene: TRBV12-3/TRBV12-4
j_gene: TRBJ1-1

CDR3aa: CSASNRGGTGELFF
CDR3nt: TGCAGTGCTTCCAATCGCGGCGGCACCGGGGAGCTGTTTTTT
abundance: .
d_gene: .
v_gene: TRBV20-1
j_gene: TRBJ2-2

CDR3aa: CASSQGLLPTRGSTGNTIYF
CDR3nt: TGCGCCAGCAGCCAAGGTCTCCTCCCCACCAGGGGAAGTACTGGAAACACCATATATTTT
abundance: few
d_gene: .
v_gene: TRBV4-3
j_gene: TRBJ1-3

CDR3aa: CASSLRGREAFF
CDR3nt: TGTGCCAGCAGCTTAAGGGGGCGTGAAGCTTTCTTT
abundance: few
d_gene: TRBD1
v_gene: TRBV7-2
j_gene: TRBJ1-1

CDR3aa: CASRQGVLTGELFF
CDR3nt: TGTGCCAGCAGACAAGGGGTTTTGACCGGGGAGCTGTTTTTT
abundance: few
d_gene: .
v_gene: TRBV6-2/TRBV6-3
j_gene: TRBJ2-2

CDR3aa: CSAKKGGRVESPLHF
CDR3nt: TGCAGTGCTAAAAAAGGTGGCAGGGTCGAATCACCCCTCCACTTT
abundance: .
d_gene: .
v_gene: TRBV20-1
j_gene: TRBJ1-6

CDR3aa: CASSLVSGRANEQFF
CDR3nt: TGTGCCAGCAGCTTAGTAAGCGGGAGGGCTAATGAGCAGTTCTTC
abundance: few
d_gene: TRBD2
v_gene: TRBV7-2
j_gene: TRBJ2-1

CDR3aa: CASSFWDRDHEQFF
CDR3nt: TGTGCCAGCAGCTTTTGGGACAGGGACCATGAGCAGTTCTTC
abundance: .
d_gene: TRBD1
v_gene: TRBV5-5
j_gene: TRBJ2-1

CDR3aa: CASSLRLAEQYF
CDR3nt: TGTGCCAGCAGCTTACGGCTCGCCGAGCAGTACTTC
abundance: many
d_gene: .
v_gene: TRBV7-9
j_gene: TRBJ2-7

CDR3aa: CSARAGEGETQYF
CDR3nt: TGCAGTGCTAGAGCTGGGGAGGGAGAGACCCAGTACTTC
abundance: few
d_gene: TRBD2
v_gene: TRBV20-1
j_gene: TRBJ2-5

CDR3aa: CAIRSSGRDQETQYF
CDR3nt: TGTGCCATCAGATCTAGCGGGAGGGACCAAGAGACCCAGTACTTC
abundance: .
d_gene: TRBD2
v_gene: TRBV10-3
j_gene: TRBJ2-5